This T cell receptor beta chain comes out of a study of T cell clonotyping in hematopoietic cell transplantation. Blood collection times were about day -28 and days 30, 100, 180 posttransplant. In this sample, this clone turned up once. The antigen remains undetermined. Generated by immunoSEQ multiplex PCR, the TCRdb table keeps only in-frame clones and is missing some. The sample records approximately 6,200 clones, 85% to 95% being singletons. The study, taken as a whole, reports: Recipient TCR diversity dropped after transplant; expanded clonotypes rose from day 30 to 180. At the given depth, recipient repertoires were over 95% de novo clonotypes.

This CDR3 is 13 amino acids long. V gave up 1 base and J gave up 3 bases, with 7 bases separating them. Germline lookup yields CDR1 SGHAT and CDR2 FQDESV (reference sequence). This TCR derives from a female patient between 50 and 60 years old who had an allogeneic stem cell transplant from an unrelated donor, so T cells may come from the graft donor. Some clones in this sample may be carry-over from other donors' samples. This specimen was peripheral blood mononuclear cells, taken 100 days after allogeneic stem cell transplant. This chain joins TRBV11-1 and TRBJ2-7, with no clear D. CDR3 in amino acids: CASSLVGYYEQYF. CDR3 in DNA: TGTGCCAGCAGCTTAGTCGGGTACTACGAGCAGTACTTC.